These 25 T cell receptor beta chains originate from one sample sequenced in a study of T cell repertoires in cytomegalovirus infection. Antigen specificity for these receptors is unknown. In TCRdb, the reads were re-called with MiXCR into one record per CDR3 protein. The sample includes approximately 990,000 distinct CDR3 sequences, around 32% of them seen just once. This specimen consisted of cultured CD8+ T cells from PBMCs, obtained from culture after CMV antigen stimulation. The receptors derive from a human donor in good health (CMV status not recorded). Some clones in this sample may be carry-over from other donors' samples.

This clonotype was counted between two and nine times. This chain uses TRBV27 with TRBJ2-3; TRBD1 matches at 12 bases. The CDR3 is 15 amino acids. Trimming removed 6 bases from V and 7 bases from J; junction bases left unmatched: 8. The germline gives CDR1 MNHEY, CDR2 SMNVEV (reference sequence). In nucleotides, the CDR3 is TGTGCCAGCAGCCTACCGGGACAGGGGGCTTATACGCAGTATTTT. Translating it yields CASSLPGQGAYTQYF.

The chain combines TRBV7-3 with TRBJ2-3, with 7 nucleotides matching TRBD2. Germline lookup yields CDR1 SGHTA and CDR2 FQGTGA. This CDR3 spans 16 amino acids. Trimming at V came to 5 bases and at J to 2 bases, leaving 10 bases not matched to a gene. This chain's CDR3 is CASSPIPGGPTDTQYF. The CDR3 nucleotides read TGTGCCAGCAGCCCGATCCCGGGGGGACCCACAGATACGCAGTATTTT.

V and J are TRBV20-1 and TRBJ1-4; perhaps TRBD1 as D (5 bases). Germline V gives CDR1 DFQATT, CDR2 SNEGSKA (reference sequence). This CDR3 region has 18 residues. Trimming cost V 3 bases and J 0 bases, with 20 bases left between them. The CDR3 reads CSARGRAIPEATNEKLFF. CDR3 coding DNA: TGCAGTGCTAGGGGACGTGCGATACCCGAGGCAACTAATGAAAAACTGTTTTTT.

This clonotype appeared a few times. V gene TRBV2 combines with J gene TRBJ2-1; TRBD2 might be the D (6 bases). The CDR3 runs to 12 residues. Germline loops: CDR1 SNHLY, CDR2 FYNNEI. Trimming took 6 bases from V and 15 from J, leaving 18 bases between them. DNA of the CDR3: TGTGCCAGCAGAGGGACTCCTCAATCTGTGTTCTTC. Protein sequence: CASRGTPQSVFF. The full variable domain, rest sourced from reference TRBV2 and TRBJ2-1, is EPEVTQTPSHQVTQMGQEVILRCVPISNHLYFYWYRQILGQKVEFLVSFYNNEISEKSEIFDDQFSVERPDGSNFTLKIRSTKLEDSAMYFCASRGTPQSVFFGPGTRLTVL.

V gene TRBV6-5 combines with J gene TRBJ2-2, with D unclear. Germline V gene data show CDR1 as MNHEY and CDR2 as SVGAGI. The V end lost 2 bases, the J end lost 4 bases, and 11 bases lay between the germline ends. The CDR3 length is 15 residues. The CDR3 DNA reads TGTGCCAGCAGTTACAACAGAGTCGCCACCGGGGAGCTGTTTTTT. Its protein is CASSYNRVATGELFF.

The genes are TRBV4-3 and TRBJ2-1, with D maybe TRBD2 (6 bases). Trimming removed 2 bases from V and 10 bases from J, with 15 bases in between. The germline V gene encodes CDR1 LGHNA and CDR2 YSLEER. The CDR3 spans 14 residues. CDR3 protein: CASSQKALAKEQFF. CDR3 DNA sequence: TGCGCCAGCAGCCAAAAGGCACTAGCAAAGGAGCAGTTCTTC.

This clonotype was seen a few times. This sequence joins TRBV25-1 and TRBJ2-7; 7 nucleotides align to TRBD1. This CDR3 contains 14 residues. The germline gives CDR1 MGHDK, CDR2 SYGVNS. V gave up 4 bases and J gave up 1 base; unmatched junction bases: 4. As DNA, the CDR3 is TGTGCCAGCAGTGGGACAGGCCGGTCCTACGAGCAGTACTTC. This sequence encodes CASSGTGRSYEQYF.

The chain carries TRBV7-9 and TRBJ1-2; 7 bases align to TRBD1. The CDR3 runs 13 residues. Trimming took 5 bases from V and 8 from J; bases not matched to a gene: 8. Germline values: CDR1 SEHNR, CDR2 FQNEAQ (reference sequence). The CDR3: CASSETGRGGYTF. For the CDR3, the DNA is TGTGCCAGCAGCGAGACAGGGAGGGGCGGCTACACCTTC.

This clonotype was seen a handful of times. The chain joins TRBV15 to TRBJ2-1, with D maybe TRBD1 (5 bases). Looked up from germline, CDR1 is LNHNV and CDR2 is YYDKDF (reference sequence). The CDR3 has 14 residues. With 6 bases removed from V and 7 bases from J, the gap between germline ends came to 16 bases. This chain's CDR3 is CATRDGRGKNEQFF. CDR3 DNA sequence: TGTGCCACCAGGGATGGTAGGGGAAAAAATGAGCAGTTCTTC.

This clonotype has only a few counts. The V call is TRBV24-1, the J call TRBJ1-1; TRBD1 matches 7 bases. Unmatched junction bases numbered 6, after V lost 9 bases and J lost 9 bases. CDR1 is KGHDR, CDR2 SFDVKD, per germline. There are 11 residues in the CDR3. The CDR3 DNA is TGTGCCACCGGGTTGGGACAGCAAGCTTTCTTT. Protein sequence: CATGLGQQAFF.

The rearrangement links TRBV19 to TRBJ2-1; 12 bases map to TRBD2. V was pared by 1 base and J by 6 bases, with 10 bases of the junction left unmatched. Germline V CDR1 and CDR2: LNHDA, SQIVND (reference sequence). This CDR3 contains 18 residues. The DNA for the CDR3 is TGTGCCAGTAGTATAGGCCCCCGACTAGCGGGGGTCGGCAATGAGCAGTTCTTC. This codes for CASSIGPRLAGVGNEQFF. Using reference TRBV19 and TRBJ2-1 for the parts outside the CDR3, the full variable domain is DGGITQSPKYLFRKEGQNVTLSCEQNLNHDAMYWYRQDPGQGLRLIYYSQIVNDFQKGDIAEGYSVSREKKESFPLTVTSAQKNPTAFYLCASSIGPRLAGVGNEQFFGPGTRLTVL.

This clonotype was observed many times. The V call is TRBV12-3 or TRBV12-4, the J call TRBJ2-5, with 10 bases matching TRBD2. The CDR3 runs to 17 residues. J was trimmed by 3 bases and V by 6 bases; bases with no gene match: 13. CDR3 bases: TGTGCCAGCAGAGTACTCTCGGGACTAGCGATGGAAGAGACCCAGTACTTC. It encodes CASRVLSGLAMEETQYF.

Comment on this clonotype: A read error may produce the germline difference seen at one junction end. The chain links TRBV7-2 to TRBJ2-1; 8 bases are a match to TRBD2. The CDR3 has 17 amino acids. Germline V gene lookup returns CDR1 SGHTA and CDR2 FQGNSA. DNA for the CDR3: TGTGTCAGCAGCACAATTAGCGGGGCGACTTCTGGCAATGAGCAGTTCTTC. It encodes CVSSTISGATSGNEQFF.

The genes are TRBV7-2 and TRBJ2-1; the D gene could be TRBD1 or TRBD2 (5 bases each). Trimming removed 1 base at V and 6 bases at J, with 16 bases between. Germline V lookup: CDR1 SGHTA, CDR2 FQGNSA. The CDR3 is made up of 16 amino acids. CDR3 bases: TGTGCCAGCAGCTTAGATCCCCGGCTTGGGGGCAATGAGCAGTTCTTC. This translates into CASSLDPRLGGNEQFF.

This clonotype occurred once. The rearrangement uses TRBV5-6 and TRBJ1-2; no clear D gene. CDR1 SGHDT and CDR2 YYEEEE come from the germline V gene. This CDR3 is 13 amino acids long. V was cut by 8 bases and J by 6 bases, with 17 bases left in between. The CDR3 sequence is CASSPGGDHGYTF. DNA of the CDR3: TGTGCCAGTAGCCCTGGAGGTGACCATGGCTACACCTTC.

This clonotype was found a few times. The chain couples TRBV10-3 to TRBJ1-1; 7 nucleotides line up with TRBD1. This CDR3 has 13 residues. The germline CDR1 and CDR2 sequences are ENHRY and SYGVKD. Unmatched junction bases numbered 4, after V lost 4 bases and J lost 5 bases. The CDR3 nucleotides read TGTGCCATCAGTGTGGGGACAGTTACTGAAGCTTTCTTT. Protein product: CAISVGTVTEAFF.

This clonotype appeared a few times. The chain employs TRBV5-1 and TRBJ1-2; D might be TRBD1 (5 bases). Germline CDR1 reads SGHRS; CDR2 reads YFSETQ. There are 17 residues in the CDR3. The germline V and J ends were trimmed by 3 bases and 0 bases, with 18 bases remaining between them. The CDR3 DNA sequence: TGCGCCAGCAGCTCAGGGCGAACAGGAGTCTCTAACTATGGCTACACCTTC. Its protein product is CASSSGRTGVSNYGYTF.

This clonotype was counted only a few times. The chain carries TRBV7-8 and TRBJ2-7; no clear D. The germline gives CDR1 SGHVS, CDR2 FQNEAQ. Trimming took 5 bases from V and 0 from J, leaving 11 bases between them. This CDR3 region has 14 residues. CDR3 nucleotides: TGTGCCAGCAGCCTAACGCCAGCCTCCTACGAGCAGTACTTC. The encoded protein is CASSLTPASYEQYF.

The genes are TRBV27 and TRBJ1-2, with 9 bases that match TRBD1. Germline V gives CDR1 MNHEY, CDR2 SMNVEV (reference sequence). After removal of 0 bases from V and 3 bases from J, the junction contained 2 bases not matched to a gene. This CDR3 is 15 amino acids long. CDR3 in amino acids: CASSLSDRGHYGYTF. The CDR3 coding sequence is TGTGCCAGCAGTTTATCGGACAGGGGACACTATGGCTACACCTTC.

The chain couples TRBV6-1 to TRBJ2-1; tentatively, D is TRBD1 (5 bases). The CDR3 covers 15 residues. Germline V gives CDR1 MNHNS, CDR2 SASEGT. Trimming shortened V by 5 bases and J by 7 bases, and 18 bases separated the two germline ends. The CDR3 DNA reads TGTGCCAGCAGTCTATGGGCAGGGAATGTTAATGAGCAGTTCTTC. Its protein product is CASSLWAGNVNEQFF.

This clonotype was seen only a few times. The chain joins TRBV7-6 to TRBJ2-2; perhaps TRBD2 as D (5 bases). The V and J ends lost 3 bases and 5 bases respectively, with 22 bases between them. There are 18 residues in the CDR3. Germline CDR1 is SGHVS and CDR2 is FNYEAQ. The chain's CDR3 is CASSFVPASLERTGELFF. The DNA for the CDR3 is TGTGCCAGCAGCTTTGTCCCGGCTAGCCTAGAACGGACCGGGGAGCTGTTTTTT.

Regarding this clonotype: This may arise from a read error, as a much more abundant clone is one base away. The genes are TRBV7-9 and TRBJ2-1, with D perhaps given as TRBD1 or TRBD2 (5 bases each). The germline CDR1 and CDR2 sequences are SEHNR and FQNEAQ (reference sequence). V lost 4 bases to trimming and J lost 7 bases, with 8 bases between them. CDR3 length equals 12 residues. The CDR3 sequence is CASSSRENEQFF. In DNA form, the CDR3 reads TGTGCCAGCAGCTCCAGGGAGAATGAGCAGTTCTTC.

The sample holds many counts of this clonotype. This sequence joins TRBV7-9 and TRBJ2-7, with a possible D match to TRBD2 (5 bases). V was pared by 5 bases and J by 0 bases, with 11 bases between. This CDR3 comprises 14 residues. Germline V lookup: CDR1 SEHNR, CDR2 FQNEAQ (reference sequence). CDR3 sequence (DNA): TGTGCCAGCAGCGCCCCCGGGAACTCCTACGAGCAGTACGTC. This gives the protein CASSAPGNSYEQYV.

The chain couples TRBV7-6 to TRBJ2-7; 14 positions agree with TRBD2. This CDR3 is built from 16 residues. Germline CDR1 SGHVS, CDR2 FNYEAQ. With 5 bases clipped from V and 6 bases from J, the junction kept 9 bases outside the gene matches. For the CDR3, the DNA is TGTGCCAGCAGCCCACCGGGACTAGCGGGGGCAGGCGAGCAGTACTTC. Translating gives CASSPPGLAGAGEQYF.

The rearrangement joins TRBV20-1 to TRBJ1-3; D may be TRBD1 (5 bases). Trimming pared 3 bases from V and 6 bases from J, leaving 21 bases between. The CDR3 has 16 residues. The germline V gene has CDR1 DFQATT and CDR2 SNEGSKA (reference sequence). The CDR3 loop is CSASLSGTDSENTIYF. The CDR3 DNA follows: TGCAGTGCTAGCCTTTCCGGGACGGACTCCGAAAACACCATATATTTT.